This T cell receptor beta chain was found in a study of somatic mutations in cytotoxic T cells in rheumatoid arthritis. For the study at large: Nearly 100% purity was obtained when some V beta antibody-stained T-cell populations were flow-sorted; these included V beta1+ cells sequenced for TCRB. Study-wide findings and caveats: The antigen targets of the expanded CD8+ clones were unknown.

Per the germline V gene, CDR1 is LGHNA and CDR2 is YSLEER. The CDR3 runs to 12 residues. The germline V and J ends were trimmed by 0 bases and 4 bases, with 4 bases remaining between them. Produced via immunoSEQ multiplex PCR; TCRdb's table is partial and in-frame only. The table includes fewer than 20,000 clones, 70% to 80% detected once. This clone was detected a few times. Antigen specificity is unknown. This chain joins TRBV4-3 and TRBJ2-7, with D hard to call. The TCR comes from a man aged 60 to 69 in good health. The sequenced sample was CD8+ T cells sorted from blood. DNA of the CDR3: TGCGCCAGCAGCCAAGATCAGTACGAGCAGTACTTC. Translation: CASSQDQYEQYF.